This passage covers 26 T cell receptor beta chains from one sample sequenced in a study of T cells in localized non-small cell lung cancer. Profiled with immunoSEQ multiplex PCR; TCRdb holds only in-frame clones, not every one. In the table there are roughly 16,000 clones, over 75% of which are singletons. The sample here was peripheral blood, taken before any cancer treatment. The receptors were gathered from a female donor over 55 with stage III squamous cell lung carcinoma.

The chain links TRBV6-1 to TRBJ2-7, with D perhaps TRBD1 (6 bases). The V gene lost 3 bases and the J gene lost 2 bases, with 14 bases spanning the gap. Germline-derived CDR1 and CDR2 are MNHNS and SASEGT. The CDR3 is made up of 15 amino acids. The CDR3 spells CASSDQTGATYEQYF. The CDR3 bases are TGTGCCAGCAGTGACCAGACAGGCGCCACCTACGAGCAGTACTTC.

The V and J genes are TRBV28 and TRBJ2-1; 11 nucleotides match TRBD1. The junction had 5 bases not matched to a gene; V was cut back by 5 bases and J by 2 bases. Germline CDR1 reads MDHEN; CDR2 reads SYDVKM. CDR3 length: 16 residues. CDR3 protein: CASSLPGQGAYNEQFF. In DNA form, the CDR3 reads TGTGCCAGCAGTCTTCCGGGACAGGGGGCCTACAATGAGCAGTTCTTC. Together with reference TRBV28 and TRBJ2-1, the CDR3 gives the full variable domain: DVKVTQSSRYLVKRTGEKVFLECVQDMDHENMFWYRQDPGLGLRLIYFSYDVKMKEKGDIPEGYSVSREKKERFSLILESASTNQTSMYLCASSLPGQGAYNEQFFGPGTRLTVL.

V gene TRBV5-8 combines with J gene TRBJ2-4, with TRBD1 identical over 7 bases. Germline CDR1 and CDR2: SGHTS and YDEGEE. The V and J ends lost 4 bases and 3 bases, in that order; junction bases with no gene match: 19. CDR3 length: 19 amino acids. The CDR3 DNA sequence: TGTGCCAGCAGCCCTTACGCCTTTACAGGGGCTCGGGTCAAAAACATTCAGTACTTC. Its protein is CASSPYAFTGARVKNIQYF.

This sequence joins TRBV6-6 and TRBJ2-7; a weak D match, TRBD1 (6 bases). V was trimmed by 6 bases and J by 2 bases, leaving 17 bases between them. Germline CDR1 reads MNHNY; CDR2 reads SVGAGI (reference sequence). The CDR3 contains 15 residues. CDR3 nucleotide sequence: TGTGCCAGCAGGAACTTAGGACAGTTCACCTACGAGCAGTACTTC. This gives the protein CASRNLGQFTYEQYF.

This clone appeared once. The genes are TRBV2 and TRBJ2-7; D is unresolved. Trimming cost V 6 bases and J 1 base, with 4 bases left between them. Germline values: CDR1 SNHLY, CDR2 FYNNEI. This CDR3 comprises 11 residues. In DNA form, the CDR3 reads TGTGCCAGCAGCCGGTCCTACGAGCAGTACTTC. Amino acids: CASSRSYEQYF.

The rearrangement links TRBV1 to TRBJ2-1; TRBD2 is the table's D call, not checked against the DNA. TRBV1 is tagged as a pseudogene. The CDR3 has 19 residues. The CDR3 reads CASSQESVGTESSYNEQFF. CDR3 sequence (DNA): TGCGCCAGCAGCCAAGAGTCGGTCGGGACTGAAAGCTCCTACAATGAGCAGTTCTTC.

CDR3 region: CASATEGGSYNEQFF. The CDR3 region has the DNA TGTGCCAGCGCCACGGAGGGAGGGTCCTACAATGAGCAGTTCTTC. The V call is TRBV7-2, the J call TRBJ2-1; 7 bases are a match to TRBD2. V lost 8 bases to trimming and J lost 1 base; unmatched junction nucleotides: 8. Germline V gene data show CDR1 as SGHTA and CDR2 as FQGNSA. CDR3 size: 15 residues.

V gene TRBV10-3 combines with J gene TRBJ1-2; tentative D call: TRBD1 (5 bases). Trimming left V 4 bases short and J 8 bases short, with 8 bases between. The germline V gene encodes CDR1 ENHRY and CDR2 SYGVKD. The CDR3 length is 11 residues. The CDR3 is CAISGGEGYTF. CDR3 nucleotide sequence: TGTGCCATCAGTGGAGGGGAAGGCTACACCTTC.

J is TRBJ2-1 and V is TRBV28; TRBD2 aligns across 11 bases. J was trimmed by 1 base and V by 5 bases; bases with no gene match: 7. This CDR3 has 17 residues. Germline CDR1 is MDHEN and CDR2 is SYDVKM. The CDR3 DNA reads TGTGCCAGCAGTCCTACTAGCGGGAGTAGGTCCTACAATGAGCAGTTCTTC. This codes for CASSPTSGSRSYNEQFF.

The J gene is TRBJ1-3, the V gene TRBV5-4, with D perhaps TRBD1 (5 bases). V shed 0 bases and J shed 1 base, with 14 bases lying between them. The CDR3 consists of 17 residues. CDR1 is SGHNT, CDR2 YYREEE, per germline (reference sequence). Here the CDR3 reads CASSLAGGMTSGNTIYF. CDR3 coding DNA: TGTGCCAGCAGCTTGGCCGGGGGGATGACTTCTGGAAACACCATATATTTT.

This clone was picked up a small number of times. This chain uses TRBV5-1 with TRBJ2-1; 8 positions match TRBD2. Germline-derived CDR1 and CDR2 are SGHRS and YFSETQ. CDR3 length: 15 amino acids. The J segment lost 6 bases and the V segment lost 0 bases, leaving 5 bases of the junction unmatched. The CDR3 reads CASSLGSGSVNEQFF. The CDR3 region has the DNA TGCGCCAGCAGCTTGGGGAGCGGGAGCGTCAATGAGCAGTTCTTC.

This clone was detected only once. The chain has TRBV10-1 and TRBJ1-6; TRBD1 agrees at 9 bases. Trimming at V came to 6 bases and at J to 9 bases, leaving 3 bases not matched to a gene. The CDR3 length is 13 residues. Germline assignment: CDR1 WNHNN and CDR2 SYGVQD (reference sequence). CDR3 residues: CASRDRGGSPLHF. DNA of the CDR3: TGCGCCAGCAGGGACAGGGGTGGTTCACCCCTCCACTTT.

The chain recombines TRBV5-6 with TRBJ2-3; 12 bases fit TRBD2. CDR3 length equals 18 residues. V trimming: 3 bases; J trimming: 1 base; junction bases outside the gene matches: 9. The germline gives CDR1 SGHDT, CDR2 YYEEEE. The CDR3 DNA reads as TGTGCCAGCAGCTGGACGTCCCTAGCGGGAGGGGGCACAGATACGCAGTATTTT. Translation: CASSWTSLAGGGTDTQYF.

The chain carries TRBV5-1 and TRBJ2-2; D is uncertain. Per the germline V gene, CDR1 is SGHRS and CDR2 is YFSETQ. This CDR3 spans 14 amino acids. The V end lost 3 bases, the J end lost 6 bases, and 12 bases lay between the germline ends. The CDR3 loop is CASSSTNVAGELFF. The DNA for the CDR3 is TGCGCCAGCAGCTCAACCAACGTGGCCGGGGAGCTGTTTTTT.

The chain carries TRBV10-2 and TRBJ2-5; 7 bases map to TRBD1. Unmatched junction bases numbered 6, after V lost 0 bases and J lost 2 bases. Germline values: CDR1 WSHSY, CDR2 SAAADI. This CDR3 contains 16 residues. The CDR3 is CASSESDRAGQETQYF. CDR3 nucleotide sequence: TGCGCCAGCAGTGAGTCTGACAGGGCAGGGCAAGAGACCCAGTACTTC.

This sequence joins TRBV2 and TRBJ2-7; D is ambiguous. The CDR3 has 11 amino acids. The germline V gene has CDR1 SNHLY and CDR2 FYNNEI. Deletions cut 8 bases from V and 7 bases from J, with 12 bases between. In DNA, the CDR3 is TGTGCCAGCTTGTTGGATCGGGAGCAGTACTTC. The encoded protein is CASLLDREQYF.

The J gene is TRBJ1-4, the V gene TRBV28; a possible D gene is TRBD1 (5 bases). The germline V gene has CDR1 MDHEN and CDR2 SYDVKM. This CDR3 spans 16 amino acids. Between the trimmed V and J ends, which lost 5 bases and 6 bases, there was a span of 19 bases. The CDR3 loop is CASSGDGPTVDEKLFF. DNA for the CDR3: TGTGCCAGCAGTGGGGACGGACCGACTGTCGATGAAAAACTGTTTTTT.

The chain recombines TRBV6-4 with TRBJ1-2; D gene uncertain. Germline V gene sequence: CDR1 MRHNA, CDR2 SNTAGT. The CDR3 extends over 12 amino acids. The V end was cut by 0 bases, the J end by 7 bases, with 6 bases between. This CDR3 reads CASSDSGVGYTF. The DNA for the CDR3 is TGTGCCAGCAGTGACTCTGGGGTTGGCTACACCTTC.

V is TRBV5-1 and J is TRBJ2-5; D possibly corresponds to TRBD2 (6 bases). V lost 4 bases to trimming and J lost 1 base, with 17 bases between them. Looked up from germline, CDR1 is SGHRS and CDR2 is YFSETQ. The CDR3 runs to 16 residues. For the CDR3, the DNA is TGCGCCAGCAGCCCAGGTCCTAGCGCTTCCCAAGAGACCCAGTACTTC. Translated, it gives CASSPGPSASQETQYF.

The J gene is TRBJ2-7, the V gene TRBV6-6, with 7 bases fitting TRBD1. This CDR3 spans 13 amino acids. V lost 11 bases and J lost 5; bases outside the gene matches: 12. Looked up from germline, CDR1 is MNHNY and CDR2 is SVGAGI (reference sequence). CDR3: CAAGAQGNDEQYF. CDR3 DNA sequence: TGTGCCGCCGGGGCACAGGGGAACGACGAGCAGTACTTC.

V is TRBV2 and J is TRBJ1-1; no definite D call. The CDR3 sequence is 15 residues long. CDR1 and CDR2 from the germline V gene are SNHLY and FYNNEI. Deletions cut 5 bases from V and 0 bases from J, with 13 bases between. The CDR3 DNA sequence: TGTGCCAGCAGTAGGCCTACACAGATGAACACTGAAGCTTTCTTT. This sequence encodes CASSRPTQMNTEAFF.

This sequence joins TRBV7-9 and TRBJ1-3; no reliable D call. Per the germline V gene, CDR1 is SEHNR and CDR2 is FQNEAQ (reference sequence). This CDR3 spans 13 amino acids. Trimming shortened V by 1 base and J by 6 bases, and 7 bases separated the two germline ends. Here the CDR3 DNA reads TGTGCCAGCAGCTTAGTAGGAAAAAACACCATATATTTT. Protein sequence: CASSLVGKNTIYF.

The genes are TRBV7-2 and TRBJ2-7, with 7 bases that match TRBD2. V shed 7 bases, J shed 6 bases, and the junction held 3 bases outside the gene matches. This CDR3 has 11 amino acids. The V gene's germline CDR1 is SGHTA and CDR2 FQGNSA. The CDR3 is CASKGGLEQYF. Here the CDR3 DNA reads TGTGCCAGCAAGGGAGGGCTCGAGCAGTACTTC. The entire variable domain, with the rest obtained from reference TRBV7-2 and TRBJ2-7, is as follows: GAGVSQSPSNKVTEKGKDVELRCDPISGHTALYWYRQSLGQGLEFLIYFQGNSAPDKSGLPSDRFSAERTGGSVSTLTIQRTQQEDSAVYLCASKGGLEQYFGPGTRLTVT.

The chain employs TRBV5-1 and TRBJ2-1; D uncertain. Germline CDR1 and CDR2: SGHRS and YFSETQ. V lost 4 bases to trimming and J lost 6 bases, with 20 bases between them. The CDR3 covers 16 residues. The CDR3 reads CASSQPLRTAGNEQFF. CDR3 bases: TGCGCCAGCAGCCAGCCCCTCCGGACCGCCGGCAATGAGCAGTTCTTC. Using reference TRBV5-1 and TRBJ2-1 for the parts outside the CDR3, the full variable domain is KAGVTQTPRYLIKTRGQQVTLSCSPISGHRSVSWYQQTPGQGLQFLFEYFSETQRNKGNFPGRFSGRQFSNSRSEMNVSTLELGDSALYLCASSQPLRTAGNEQFFGPGTRLTVL.

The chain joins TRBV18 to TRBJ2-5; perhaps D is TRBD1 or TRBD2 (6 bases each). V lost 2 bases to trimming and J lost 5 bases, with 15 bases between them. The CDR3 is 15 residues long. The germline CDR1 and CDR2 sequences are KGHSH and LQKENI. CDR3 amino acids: CASSPNGRRGETQYF. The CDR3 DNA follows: TGTGCCAGCTCACCAAACGGCCGGAGGGGGGAGACCCAGTACTTC.

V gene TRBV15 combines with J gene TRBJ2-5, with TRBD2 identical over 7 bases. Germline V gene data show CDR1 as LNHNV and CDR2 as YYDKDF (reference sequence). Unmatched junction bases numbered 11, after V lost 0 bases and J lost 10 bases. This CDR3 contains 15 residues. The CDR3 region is CATSRERVTSANQYF. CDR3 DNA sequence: TGTGCCACCAGCAGAGAACGGGTAACTAGCGCTAACCAGTACTTC.